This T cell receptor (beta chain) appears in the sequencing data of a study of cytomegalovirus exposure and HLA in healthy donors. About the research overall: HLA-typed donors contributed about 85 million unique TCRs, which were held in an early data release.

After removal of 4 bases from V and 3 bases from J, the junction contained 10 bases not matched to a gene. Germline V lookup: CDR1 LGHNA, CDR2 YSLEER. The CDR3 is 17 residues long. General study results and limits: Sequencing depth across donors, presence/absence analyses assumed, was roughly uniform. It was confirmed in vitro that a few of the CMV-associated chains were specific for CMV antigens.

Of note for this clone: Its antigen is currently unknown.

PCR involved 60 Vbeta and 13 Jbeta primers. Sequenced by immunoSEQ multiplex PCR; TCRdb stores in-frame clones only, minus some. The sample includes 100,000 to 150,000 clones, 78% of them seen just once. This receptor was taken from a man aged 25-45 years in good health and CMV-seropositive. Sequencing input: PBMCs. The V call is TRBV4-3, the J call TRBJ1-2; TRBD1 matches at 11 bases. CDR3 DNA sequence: TGCGCCAGCAGCCTACGGAGAGGGACAGGGGGTGACTATGGCTACACCTTC. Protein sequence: CASSLRRGTGGDYGYTF.